This T cell receptor (beta chain) was observed in a study of metastatic and nonmetastatic thyroid tumors. TCRdb redid the clone calls on the PCR reads using MiXCR. The table shows about 15,000 clones, with roughly 25% occurring only once. This clone was counted many times. The CDR3 spans 12 residues. V was clipped by 2 bases and J by 9 bases; unmatched bases: 5. Germline CDR1 DFQATT, CDR2 SNEGSKA (reference sequence). The entire patient cohort was treatment-naive prior to thyroid surgery. Sequenced material: tumor tissue. The TCR sequence derives from a female donor with papillary thyroid cancer or a benign thyroid nodule (not recorded which). Some clones in this sample may be carry-over from other donors' samples. This chain uses TRBV20-1 with TRBJ2-3, with 7 bases lining up with TRBD1. The chain's CDR3 is CSARKTGFTQYF. The CDR3 bases are TGCAGTGCTAGAAAGACAGGGTTCACGCAGTATTTT.